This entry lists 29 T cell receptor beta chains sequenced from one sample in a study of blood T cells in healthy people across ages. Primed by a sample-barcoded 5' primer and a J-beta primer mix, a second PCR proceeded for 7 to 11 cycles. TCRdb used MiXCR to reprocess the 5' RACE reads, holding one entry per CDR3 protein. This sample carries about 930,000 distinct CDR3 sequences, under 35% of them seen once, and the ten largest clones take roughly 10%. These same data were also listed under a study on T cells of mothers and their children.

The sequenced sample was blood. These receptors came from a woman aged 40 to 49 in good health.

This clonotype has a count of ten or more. The CDR3 loop reads CASTARDRAFYEQYF. The CDR3 DNA is TGTGCCAGCACGGCCAGGGACAGGGCTTTCTACGAGCAGTACTTC. The chain is built from TRBV6-4 and TRBJ2-7; 9 positions agree with TRBD1. V shed 7 bases and J 3 bases; nucleotides not matched to a gene: 10. There are 15 residues in the CDR3. From germline, CDR1 is MRHNA and CDR2 SNTAGT.

CDR3 DNA: TGTGCCAGCAGCAAACTAGCGACGAACATTCAGTACTTC. This codes for CASSKLATNIQYF. V is TRBV7-2 and J is TRBJ2-4; 7 nucleotides align to TRBD2. Germline-derived CDR1 and CDR2 are SGHTA and FQGNSA. J gave up 7 bases and V 5 bases, and 5 bases lay outside the gene matches. CDR3 length: 13 residues.

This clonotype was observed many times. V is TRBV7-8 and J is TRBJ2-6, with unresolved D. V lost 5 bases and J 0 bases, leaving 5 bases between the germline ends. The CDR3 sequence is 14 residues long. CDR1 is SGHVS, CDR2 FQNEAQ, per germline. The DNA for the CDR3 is TGTGCCAGCAGCATGAACTCTGGGGCCAACGTCCTGACTTTC. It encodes CASSMNSGANVLTF.

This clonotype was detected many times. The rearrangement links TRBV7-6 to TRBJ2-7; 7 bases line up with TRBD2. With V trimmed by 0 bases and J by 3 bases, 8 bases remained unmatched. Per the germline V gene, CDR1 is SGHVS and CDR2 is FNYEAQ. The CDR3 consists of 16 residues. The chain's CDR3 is CASSLAPGGGGYEQYF. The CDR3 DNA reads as TGTGCCAGCAGCTTAGCGCCGGGAGGTGGAGGCTACGAGCAGTACTTC.

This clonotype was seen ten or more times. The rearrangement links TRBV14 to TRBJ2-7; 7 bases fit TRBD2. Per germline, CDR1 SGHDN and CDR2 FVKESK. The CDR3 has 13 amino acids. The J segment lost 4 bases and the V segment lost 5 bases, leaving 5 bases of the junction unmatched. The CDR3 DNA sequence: TGTGCCAGCAGCGACGCTAGCGGTTACGAGCAGTACTTC. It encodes CASSDASGYEQYF.

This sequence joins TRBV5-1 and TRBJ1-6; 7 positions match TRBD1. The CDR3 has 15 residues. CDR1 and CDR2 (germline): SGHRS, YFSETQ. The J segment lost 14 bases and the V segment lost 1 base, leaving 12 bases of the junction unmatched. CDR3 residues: CASSLTGQSPITLHF. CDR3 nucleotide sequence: TGCGCCAGCAGCTTGACGGGACAGAGCCCCATAACCCTCCACTTT.

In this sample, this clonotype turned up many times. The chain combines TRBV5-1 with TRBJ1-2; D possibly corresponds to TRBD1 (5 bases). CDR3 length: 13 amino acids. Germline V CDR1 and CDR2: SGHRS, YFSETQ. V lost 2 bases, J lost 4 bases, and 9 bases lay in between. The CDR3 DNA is TGCGCCAGCAGCTTACAGGATCGCTATGGCTACACCTTC. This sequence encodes CASSLQDRYGYTF. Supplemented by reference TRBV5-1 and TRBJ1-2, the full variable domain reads KAGVTQTPRYLIKTRGQQVTLSCSPISGHRSVSWYQQTPGQGLQFLFEYFSETQRNKGNFPGRFSGRQFSNSRSEMNVSTLELGDSALYLCASSLQDRYGYTFGSGTRLTVV.

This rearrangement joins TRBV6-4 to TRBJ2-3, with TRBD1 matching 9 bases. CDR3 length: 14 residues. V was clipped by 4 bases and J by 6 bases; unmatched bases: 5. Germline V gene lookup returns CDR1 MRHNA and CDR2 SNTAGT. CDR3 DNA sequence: TGTGCCAGCAGTGTCGGGACAGGGAGGGATACGCAGTATTTT. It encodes CASSVGTGRDTQYF.

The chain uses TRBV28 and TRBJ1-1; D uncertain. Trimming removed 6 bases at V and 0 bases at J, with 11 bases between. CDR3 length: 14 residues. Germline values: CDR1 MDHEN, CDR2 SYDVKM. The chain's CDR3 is CASRDVGMNTEAFF. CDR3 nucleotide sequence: TGTGCCAGCAGAGACGTGGGAATGAACACTGAAGCTTTCTTT.

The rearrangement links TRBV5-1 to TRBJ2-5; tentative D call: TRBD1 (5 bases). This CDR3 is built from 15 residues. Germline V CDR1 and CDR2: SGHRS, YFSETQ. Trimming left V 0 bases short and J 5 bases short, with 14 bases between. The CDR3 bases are TGCGCCAGCAGCTTGGCAGGGTCTTCGGGCGAGACCCAGTACTTC. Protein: CASSLAGSSGETQYF.

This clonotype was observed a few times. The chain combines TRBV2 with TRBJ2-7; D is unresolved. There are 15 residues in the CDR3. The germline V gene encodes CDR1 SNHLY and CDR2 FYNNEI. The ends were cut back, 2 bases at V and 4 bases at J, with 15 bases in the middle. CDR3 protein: CASSERQVGYYEQYF. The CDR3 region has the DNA TGTGCCAGCAGTGAACGTCAGGTGGGGTATTACGAGCAGTACTTC.

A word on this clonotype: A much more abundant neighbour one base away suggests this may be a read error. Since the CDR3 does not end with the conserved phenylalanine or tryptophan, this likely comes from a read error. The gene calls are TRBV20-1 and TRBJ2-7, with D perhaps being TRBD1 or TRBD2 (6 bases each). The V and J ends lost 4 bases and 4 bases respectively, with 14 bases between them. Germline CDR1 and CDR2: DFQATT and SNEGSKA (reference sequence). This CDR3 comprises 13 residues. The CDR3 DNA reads TGCAGTGCTACCCGGGGGCCGGGATACGAGCAGTACCTC. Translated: CSATRGPGYEQYL.

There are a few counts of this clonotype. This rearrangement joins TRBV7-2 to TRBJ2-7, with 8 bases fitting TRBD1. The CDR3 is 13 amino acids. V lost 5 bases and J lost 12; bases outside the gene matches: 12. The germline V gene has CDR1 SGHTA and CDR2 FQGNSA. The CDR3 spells CASSPVAGQAPYF. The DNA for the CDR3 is TGTGCCAGCAGCCCCGTGGCGGGACAGGCCCCGTACTTC.

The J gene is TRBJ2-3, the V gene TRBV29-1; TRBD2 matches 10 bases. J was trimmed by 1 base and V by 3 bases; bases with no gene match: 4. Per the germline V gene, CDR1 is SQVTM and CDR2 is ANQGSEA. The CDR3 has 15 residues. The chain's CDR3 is CSVDALAGGTDTQYF. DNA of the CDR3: TGCAGCGTTGACGCTCTAGCGGGGGGCACAGATACGCAGTATTTT.

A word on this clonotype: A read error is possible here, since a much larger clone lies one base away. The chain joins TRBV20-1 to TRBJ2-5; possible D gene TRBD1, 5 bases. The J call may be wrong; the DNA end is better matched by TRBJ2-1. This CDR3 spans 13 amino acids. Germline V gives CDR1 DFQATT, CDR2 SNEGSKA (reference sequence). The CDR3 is CSASRQSQETQFF. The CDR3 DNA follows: TGCAGTGCTAGCCGACAGTCACAAGAGACCCAGTTCTTC.

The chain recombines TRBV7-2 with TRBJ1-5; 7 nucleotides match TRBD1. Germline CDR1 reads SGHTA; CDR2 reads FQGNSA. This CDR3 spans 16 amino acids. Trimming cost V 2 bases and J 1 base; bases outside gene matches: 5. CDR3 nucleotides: TGTGCCAGCAGCTTACTTAGACAGGGAAGCAATCAGCCCCAGCATTTT. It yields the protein CASSLLRQGSNQPQHF. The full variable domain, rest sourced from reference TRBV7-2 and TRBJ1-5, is GAGVSQSPSNKVTEKGKDVELRCDPISGHTALYWYRQSLGQGLEFLIYFQGNSAPDKSGLPSDRFSAERTGGSVSTLTIQRTQQEDSAVYLCASSLLRQGSNQPQHFGDGTRLSIL.

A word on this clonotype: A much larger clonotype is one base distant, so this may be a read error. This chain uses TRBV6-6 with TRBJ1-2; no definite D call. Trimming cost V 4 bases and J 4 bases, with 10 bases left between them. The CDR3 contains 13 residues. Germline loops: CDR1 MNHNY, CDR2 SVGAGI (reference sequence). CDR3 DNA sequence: TGTGCCAGCAGTTCTCAGCAGGCCTATGGCTACACCTTC. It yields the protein CASSSQQAYGYTF.

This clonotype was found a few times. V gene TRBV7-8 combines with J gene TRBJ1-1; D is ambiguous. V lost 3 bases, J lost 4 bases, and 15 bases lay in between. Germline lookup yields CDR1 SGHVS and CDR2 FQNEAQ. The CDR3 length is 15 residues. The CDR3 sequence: CASSFRRRGITEAFF. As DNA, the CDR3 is TGTGCCAGCAGCTTCCGGCGGAGAGGGATCACTGAAGCTTTCTTT. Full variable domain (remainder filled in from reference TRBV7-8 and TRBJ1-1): GAGVSQSPRYKVAKRGQDVALRCDPISGHVSLFWYQQALGQGPEFLTYFQNEAQLDKSGLPSDRFFAERPEGSVSTLKIQRTQQEDSAVYLCASSFRRRGITEAFFGQGTRLTVV.

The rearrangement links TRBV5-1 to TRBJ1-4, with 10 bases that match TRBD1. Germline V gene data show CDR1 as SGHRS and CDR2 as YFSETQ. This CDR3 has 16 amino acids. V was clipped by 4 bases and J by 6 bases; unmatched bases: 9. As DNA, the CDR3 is TGCGCCAGCAGCACGACCCCCGGGACAGGGGATGAAAAACTGTTTTTT. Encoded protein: CASSTTPGTGDEKLFF. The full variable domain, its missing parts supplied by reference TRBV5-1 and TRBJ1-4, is KAGVTQTPRYLIKTRGQQVTLSCSPISGHRSVSWYQQTPGQGLQFLFEYFSETQRNKGNFPGRFSGRQFSNSRSEMNVSTLELGDSALYLCASSTTPGTGDEKLFFGSGTQLSVL.

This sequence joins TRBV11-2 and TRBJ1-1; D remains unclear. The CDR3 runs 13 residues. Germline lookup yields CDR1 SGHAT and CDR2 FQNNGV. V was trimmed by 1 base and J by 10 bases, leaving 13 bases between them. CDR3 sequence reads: CASSLGATAGAFF. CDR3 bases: TGTGCCAGCAGCTTAGGGGCCACAGCCGGAGCTTTCTTT.

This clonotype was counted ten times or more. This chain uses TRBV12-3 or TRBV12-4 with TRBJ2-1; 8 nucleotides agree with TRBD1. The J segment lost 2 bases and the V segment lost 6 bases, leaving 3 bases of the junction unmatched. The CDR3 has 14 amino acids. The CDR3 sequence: CASSGTGPYNEQFF. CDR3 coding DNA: TGTGCCAGCAGCGGGACAGGACCCTACAATGAGCAGTTCTTC.

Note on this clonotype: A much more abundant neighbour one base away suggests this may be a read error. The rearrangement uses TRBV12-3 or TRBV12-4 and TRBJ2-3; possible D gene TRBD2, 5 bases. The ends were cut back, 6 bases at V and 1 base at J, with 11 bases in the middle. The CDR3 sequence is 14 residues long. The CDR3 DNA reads TGTGCCAGCAGGAGACTACAAGGCACAGATACGCAGTATTTT. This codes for CASRRLQGTDTQYF.

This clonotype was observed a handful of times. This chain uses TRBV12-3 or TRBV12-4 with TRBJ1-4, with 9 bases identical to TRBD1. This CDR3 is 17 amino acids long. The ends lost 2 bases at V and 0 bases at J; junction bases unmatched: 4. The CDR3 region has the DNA TGTGCCAGCAGTTTAAGGGGACAGGGCGCAACTAATGAAAAACTGTTTTTT. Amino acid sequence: CASSLRGQGATNEKLFF.

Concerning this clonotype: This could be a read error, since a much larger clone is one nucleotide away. The CDR3 protein is CSGSADTEAFF. The CDR3 nucleotides are TGCAGTGGGTCAGCGGACACTGAAGCTTTCTTT. The chain recombines TRBV20-1 with TRBJ1-1; D unresolved. This CDR3 has 11 amino acids. V lost 7 bases and J 3 bases, leaving 9 bases between the germline ends. The germline CDR1 and CDR2 sequences are DFQATT and SNEGSKA (reference sequence).

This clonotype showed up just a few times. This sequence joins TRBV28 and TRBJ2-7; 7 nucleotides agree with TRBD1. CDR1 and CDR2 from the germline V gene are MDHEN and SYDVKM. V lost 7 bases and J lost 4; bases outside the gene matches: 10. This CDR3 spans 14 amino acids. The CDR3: CASIFGTETYEQYF. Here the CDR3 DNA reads TGTGCCAGCATCTTTGGGACAGAGACATACGAGCAGTACTTC.

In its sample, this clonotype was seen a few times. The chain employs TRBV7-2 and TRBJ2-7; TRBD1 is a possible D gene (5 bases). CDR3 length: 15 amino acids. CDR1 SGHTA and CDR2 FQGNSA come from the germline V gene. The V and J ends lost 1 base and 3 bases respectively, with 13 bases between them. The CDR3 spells CASSLGQGLYYEQYF. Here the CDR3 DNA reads TGTGCCAGCAGCTTAGGGCAGGGCTTATACTACGAGCAGTACTTC.

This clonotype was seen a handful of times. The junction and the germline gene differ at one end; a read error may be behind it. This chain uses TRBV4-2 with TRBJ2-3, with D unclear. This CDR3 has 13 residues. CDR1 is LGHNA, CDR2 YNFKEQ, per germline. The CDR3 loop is CACSQDGSDTQYF. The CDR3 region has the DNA TGTGCCTGCAGCCAAGATGGGTCAGATACGCAGTATTTT.

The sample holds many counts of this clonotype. CDR3 DNA sequence: TGTGCCAGCAGTGGGCAGGACAGCCTACTCTCCTACGAGCAGTACTTC. Its translation: CASSGQDSLLSYEQYF. This chain links TRBV6-1 with TRBJ2-7; possibly TRBD1 for D (6 bases). CDR1 and CDR2 (germline): MNHNS, SASEGT. This CDR3 contains 16 residues. V was cut by 4 bases and J by 0 bases, with 16 bases left in between.

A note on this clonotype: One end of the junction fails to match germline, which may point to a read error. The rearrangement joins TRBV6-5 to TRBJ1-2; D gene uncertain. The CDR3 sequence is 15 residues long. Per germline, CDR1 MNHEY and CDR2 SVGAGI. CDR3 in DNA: TGTGCCGGCAGTTACTCGAACGGGCATAACTATGGCTACACCTTC. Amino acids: CAGSYSNGHNYGYTF.